Listed here is a single TCR beta chain. No cognate antigen has been identified for it. Within one base of it there is no much larger clone, and no base qualities were kept. TCRbeta CDR3 regions were amplified from genomic DNA using the immunoSEQ Assay, a bias-controlled multiplex PCR. On the study's bioinformatics: The number of nucleated cells in each sample was estimated by amplification of reference gene primers within the assay. To quantify the absolute abundance of each unique TCRbeta CDR3 rearrangement, sequence reads were collapsed and filtered. For each sample, productive Simpson clonality was calculated by taking the square root of Simpson's diversity index across productive rearrangements. Imported from immuneACCESS, the table was reduced by TCRdb to in-frame sequences with V and J called. These copies leave out some clones; in studies compared against another copy, an unresolved V gene accounts for under half, and the cause of the remainder is not known. D and trimming were read from the DNA, whereas the V and J calls and clone size are those reported in that table. The sample table shows 250,000 to 300,000 clones, and 70% to 85% are seen once. The ten largest clones represent 3.3% of the sample.

Per the germline V gene (reference sequence), SGHNT is the CDR1 and YYREEE is the CDR2. V and J are trimmed by 2 bases and 3 bases, and the gene matches miss 4 bases of the junction. The CDR3 measures 15 amino acids from cysteine to phenylalanine. The DNA shown is the 45-base CDR3, in frame from base 1. Collaborating institutions collected whole blood in K2EDTA tubes following their own protocols. Collaborator samples were shipped for TCRbeta analysis as frozen whole blood, isolated PBMCs, or DNA extracted from either sample type. These data originate in a study of blood T cell repertoires in COVID-19 (dated by TCRdb to 2018 to 2021). General notes on the study: Collaborator samples came from the United States, Italy and Spain and covered acute and convalescent phases of COVID-19. The samples were drawn from the first 160 participants of the ongoing ImmuneRACE study and from over 950 subjects provided by 6 global collaborators. The material from the prospective study consisted of cDNA or gDNA derived from T cells, B-cell-depleted T cells, or PBMCs. Nearly every sample came with metadata listing a de-identified subject ID, COVID-19 status, age in years and sex. Where available, HLA class I and class II types were obtained from metadata supplied by the sample provider rather than from assay-based typing. Subjects who had been exposed to COVID-19, were actively infected with it, or had recovered from it provided the deeply sampled blood TCRbeta repertoires that made up the dataset. A freely available public database, intended as a resource for researchers studying the immune response to SARS-CoV-2, is where the repertoires were released. Overall results and qualifications from the work: Clinical and demographic metadata were provided uncurated, with the amount varying by source and participant.

Material for sequencing was peripheral blood. The rearrangement combines TRBV5-4 with TRBJ2-5, with 10 junctional bases fitting TRBD2. The source of this sequence is a woman older than 75 with acute or convalescent COVID-19. The CDR3 region reads CASSFGLAGEETQYF. The DNA reads as follows: TGTGCCAGCAGCTTTGGTCTAGCGGGGGAAGAGACCCAGTACTTC.